The clone carrying this T cell receptor beta chain was observed once. The protocol was immunoSEQ multiplex PCR, while the TCRdb copy is restricted to in-frame clones and leaves out a portion. The data show fewer than 65,000 clones, with approximately 90% seen just once and 0.6% to 0.9% held by the top ten. The data originate from a study of T cell changes during pregnancy in multiple sclerosis. This CDR3 region has 14 residues. The V gene lost 3 bases and the J gene lost 8 bases, with 17 bases spanning the gap. Germline CDR1 and CDR2: SGHDT and YYEEEE. This clonotype originated in a female donor with multiple sclerosis, enrolled in a pregnancy study. Sequencing used CD4+ T cells from peripheral blood mononuclear cells, obtained in the first trimester of pregnancy. V usage is TRBV5-6 and J usage is TRBJ1-2; D gene uncertain. The CDR3 nucleotides read TGTGCCAGCAGCTCCATCAGCTGGGGAGCCGGCTACACCTTC. Translating it yields CASSSISWGAGYTF.